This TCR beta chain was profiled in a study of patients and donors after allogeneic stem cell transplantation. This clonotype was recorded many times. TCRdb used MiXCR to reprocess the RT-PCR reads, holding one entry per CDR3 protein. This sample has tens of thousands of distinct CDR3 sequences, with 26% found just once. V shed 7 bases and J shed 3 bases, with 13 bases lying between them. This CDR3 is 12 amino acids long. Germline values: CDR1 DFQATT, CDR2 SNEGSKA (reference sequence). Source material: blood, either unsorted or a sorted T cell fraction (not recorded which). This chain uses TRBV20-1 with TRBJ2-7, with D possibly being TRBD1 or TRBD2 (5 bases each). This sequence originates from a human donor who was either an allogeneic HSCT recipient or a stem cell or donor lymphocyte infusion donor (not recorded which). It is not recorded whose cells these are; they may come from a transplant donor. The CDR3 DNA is TGCAGTGGTTACCTTGGGGGCTACGAGCAGTACTTC. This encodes CSGYLGGYEQYF.